One and the same sample provided the 15 T cell receptor beta chains below, sequenced in a study of shared clonotypes between healthy human individuals (dated by TCRdb to about 2020). Receptor amplification or capture employed the immunoSEQ multiplex PCR assay. TCRdb mirrors the immuneACCESS table, restricted to in-frame sequences. Some clones are absent from its copies; in checked studies, under half trace to an unresolved V gene, and the reason for the others is unknown. The sample has hundreds of thousands of clones on record, around four fifths of them singletons. Under 2% of the sample comes from the top ten. The source material was memory CD4+ T cells sorted from blood. Explained via the paper, the cell subset or site label denotes: CD45RA-negative fraction. The receptors shown here come from a woman aged 25 to 39 in good health.

The chain uses TRBV28 and TRBJ2-7; 12 bases line up with TRBD2. V dropped 7 bases and J dropped 3; count of bases not matched to a gene: 1. Looked up from germline, CDR1 is MDHEN and CDR2 is SYDVKM. The CDR3 is 13 residues long. The CDR3 coding sequence is TGTGCCAGCAAGACTAGCGGGAGCTACGAGCAGTACTTC. It encodes CASKTSGSYEQYF.

CDR3 DNA sequence: TGCGCCAGCAGTGAGTCGAAACTTGGGGGCTACGAGCAGTACTTC. Protein product: CASSESKLGGYEQYF. The V call is TRBV10-1, the J call TRBJ2-7, with D perhaps assigned TRBD1 or TRBD2 (5 bases each). Germline values: CDR1 WNHNN, CDR2 SYGVQD (reference sequence). This CDR3 has 15 residues. Trimming shortened V by 0 bases and J by 3 bases, and 12 bases separated the two germline ends.

The table lists this clone with a few counts. CDR3 sequence: CAIRDSGTTGELFF. The CDR3, as DNA: TGTGCCATCAGGGACTCAGGTACCACCGGGGAGCTGTTTTTT. The V gene is TRBV10-3, the J gene TRBJ2-2, with D perhaps matching TRBD2 (5 bases). Germline values: CDR1 ENHRY, CDR2 SYGVKD. The V and J ends lost 6 bases and 4 bases respectively, with 12 bases between them. The CDR3 is made up of 14 amino acids.

This chain uses TRBV6-4 with TRBJ2-7; 7 nucleotides line up with TRBD1. This CDR3 has 14 residues. J was trimmed by 2 bases and V by 6 bases; bases with no gene match: 7. Germline CDR1 MRHNA, CDR2 SNTAGT. The CDR3 sequence: CASSSTGSPYEQYF. The CDR3 region has the DNA TGTGCCAGCAGCTCGACAGGGAGCCCCTACGAGCAGTACTTC.

The chain links TRBV6-5 to TRBJ2-6, with TRBD2 identical over 8 bases. J lost 2 bases, V lost 7 bases, and 1 base had no gene match. The germline V gene encodes CDR1 MNHEY and CDR2 SVGAGI. The CDR3 spans 14 residues. CDR3 residues: CASTRGAGANVLTF. CDR3 DNA: TGTGCCAGCACGCGGGGGGCTGGGGCCAACGTCCTGACTTTC.

This clone has more than one count but fewer than ten. This rearrangement joins TRBV5-1 to TRBJ1-4; 9 positions agree with TRBD1. This CDR3 contains 14 residues. The trim removed 7 bases at V and 5 bases at J, leaving 6 bases unmatched. Germline V lookup: CDR1 SGHRS, CDR2 YFSETQ. The CDR3, as DNA: TGCGCCAGCCACGGGACAGGGAAGAATGAAAAACTGTTTTTT. Amino acid sequence: CASHGTGKNEKLFF.

In its sample, this clone was seen a few times. The chain joins TRBV16 to TRBJ2-1, with 11 bases that match TRBD1. The CDR3 sequence is 15 residues long. Germline V gene sequence: CDR1 KGHSY, CDR2 FQNENV. The ends lost 1 base at V and 6 bases at J; junction bases unmatched: 2. The chain's CDR3 is CASSQYGTGGNEQFF. The CDR3 DNA reads TGTGCCAGCAGCCAATACGGGACAGGGGGCAATGAGCAGTTCTTC.

This clone was found a few times. The rearrangement links TRBV5-1 to TRBJ1-4; D might be TRBD1 (6 bases). The germline V gene has CDR1 SGHRS and CDR2 YFSETQ. V was shortened by 0 bases and J by 0 bases, with 9 bases between the two germline ends. The CDR3 runs to 16 residues. DNA of the CDR3: TGCGCCAGCAGCTTGGGAAGGGGGGCAACTAATGAAAAACTGTTTTTT. Amino acids: CASSLGRGATNEKLFF.

This chain joins TRBV19 and TRBJ1-5; possibly TRBD1 for D (6 bases). This CDR3 is 14 amino acids long. CDR1 and CDR2 from the germline V gene are LNHDA and SQIVND (reference sequence). V lost 5 bases and J 3 bases, leaving 11 bases between the germline ends. The CDR3 here is CASSPQGYNQPQHF. DNA for the CDR3: TGTGCCAGTAGTCCACAGGGATACAATCAGCCCCAGCATTTT.

This clone was seen a few times. This same CDR3 is encoded by further DNA sequences in the sample. In DNA, the CDR3 is TGCGCCAGCAGCCAGGGGGGGTCCTATGGCTACACCTTC. This gives the protein CASSQGGSYGYTF. This chain joins TRBV5-1 and TRBJ1-2; the match to TRBD1 covers 7 bases. The CDR3 totals 13 residues. CDR1 and CDR2 from the germline V gene are SGHRS and YFSETQ. After removal of 4 bases from V and 4 bases from J, the junction contained 4 bases not matched to a gene.

With regard to this clone: Other DNA sequences in this specimen translate into the identical CDR3. V and J are TRBV5-1 and TRBJ2-5; maybe TRBD1 (5 bases). There are 13 residues in the CDR3. CDR1 and CDR2 (germline): SGHRS, YFSETQ. V was pared by 2 bases and J by 2 bases, with 7 bases between. The CDR3 bases are TGCGCCAGCAGCTTACAGGTTCAAGAGACCCAGTACTTC. As protein: CASSLQVQETQYF.

The CDR3: CASSGTLYEQYF. Written as DNA, the CDR3 is TGTGCCAGCTCCGGGACTCTCTACGAGCAGTACTTC. The V gene is TRBV18, the J gene TRBJ2-7; weak D call: TRBD2 (6 bases). From germline, CDR1 is KGHSH and CDR2 LQKENI. This CDR3 has 12 residues. Trimming cost V 6 bases and J 3 bases, with 9 bases left between them.

This rearrangement joins TRBV7-9 to TRBJ1-2; 9 bases fit TRBD1. V dropped 4 bases and J dropped 2; count of bases not matched to a gene: 2. The V gene's germline CDR1 is SEHNR and CDR2 FQNEAQ (reference sequence). CDR3 length: 14 amino acids. The chain's CDR3 is CASSSGQGNYGYTF. The CDR3 nucleotides are TGTGCCAGCAGCTCAGGACAGGGGAACTATGGCTACACCTTC.

This rearrangement joins TRBV7-9 to TRBJ1-2; 7 bases are shared with TRBD1. V shed 5 bases and J 5 bases; nucleotides not matched to a gene: 11. Germline assignment: CDR1 SEHNR and CDR2 FQNEAQ (reference sequence). The CDR3 sequence is 15 residues long. The CDR3 loop is CASSPRDSLIYGYTF. The CDR3 DNA sequence: TGTGCCAGCAGCCCGCGGGACAGTCTCATTTATGGCTACACCTTC.

The chain combines TRBV5-1 with TRBJ2-5; 8 bases are a match to TRBD2. Germline CDR1 SGHRS, CDR2 YFSETQ. V shed 0 bases and J 1 base; nucleotides not matched to a gene: 5. The CDR3 has 16 residues. CDR3 sequence: CASSLVLAGPQETQYF. CDR3 in DNA: TGCGCCAGCAGCTTGGTTCTAGCGGGCCCCCAAGAGACCCAGTACTTC.